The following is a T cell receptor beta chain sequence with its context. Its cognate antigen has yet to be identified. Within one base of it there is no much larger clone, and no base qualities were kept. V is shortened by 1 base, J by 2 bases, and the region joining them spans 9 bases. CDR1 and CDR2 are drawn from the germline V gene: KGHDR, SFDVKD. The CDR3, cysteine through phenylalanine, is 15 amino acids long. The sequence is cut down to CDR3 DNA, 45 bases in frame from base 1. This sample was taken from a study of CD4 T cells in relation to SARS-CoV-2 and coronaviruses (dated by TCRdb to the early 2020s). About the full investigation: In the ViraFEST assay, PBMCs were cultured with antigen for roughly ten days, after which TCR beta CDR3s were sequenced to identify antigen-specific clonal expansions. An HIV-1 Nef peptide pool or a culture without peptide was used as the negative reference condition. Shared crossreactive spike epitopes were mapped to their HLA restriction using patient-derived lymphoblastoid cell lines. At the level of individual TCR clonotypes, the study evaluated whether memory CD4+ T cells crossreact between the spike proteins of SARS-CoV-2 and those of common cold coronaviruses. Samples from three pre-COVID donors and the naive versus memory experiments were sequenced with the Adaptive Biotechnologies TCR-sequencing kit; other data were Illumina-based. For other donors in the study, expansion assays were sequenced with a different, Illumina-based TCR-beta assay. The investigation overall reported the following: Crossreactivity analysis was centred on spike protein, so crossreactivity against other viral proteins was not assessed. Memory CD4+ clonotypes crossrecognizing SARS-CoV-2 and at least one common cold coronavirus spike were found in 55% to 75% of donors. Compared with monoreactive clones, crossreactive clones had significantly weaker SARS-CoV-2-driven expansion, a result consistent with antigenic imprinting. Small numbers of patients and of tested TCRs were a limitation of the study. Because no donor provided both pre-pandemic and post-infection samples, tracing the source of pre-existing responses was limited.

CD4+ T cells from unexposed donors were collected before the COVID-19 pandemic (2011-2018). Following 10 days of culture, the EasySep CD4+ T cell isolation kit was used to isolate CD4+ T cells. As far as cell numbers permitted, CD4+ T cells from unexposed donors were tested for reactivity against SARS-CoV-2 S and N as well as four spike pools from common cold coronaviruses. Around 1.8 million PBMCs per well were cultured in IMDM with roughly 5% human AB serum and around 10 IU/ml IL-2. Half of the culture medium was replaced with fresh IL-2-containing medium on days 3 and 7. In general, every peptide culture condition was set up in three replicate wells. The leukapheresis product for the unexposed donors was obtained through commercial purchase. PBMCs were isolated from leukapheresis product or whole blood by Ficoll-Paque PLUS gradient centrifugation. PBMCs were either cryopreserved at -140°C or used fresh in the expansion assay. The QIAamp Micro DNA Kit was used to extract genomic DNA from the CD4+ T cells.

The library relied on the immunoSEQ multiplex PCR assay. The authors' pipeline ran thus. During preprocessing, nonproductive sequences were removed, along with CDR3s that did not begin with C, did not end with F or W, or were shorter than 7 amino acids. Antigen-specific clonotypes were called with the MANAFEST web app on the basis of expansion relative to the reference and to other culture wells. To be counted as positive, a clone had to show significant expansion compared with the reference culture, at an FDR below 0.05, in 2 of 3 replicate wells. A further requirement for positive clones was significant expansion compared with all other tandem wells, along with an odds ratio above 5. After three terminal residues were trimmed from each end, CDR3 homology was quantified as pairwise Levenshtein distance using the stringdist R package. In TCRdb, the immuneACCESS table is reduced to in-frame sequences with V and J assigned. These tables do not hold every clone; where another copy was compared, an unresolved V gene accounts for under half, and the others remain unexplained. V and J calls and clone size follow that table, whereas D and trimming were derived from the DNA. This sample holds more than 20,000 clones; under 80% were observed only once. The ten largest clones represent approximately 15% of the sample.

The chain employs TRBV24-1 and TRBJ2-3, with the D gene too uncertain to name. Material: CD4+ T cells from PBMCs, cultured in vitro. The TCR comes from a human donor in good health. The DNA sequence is TGTGCCACCAGTGATTTCACTCCTCACACAGATACGCAGTATTTT. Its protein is CATSDFTPHTDTQYF.